This T cell receptor beta chain was identified in a study of T cells in Graves' hyperthyroidism and ophthalmopathy. Reasons for excluding patients were uncontrolled infection, other autoimmune disease, pregnancy or lactation. Orbital computed tomography, thyroid ultrasound, serum thyroxine and TRAb, and clinical symptoms together informed the diagnoses. This sample holds PBMCs from under 11 ml fresh peripheral blood. Germline loops: CDR1 SNHLY, CDR2 FYNNEI. This CDR3 has 13 amino acids. The V end was cut by 9 bases, the J end by 6 bases, with 15 bases between. There are many counts of this clonotype. Amplification yielded TCR beta CDR3 regions, with RNA transcripts as the source. The HTBI primer set drove a first-round RT-PCR of the TCR CDR3. TCRdb re-called the multiplex PCR reads through MiXCR, storing one row per CDR3 protein. The sample yields about 400,000 distinct CDR3 sequences, about 15% seen once.

V is TRBV2 and J is TRBJ1-5; TRBD1 is a possible D gene (5 bases). The source is a woman aged 25 to 39 with Graves' hyperthyroidism. Sequencing was done on a sample of blood. CDR3 DNA: TGTGCCAGTACGTTCCAGGGAGGTCAGCCCCAGCATTTT. Its translation: CASTFQGGQPQHF.